A single sample gave rise to the 29 T cell receptor beta chains below, sequenced in a study of blood T cell repertoires in COVID-19. Profiled with immunoSEQ multiplex PCR; TCRdb holds only in-frame clones, not every one. The sample has 50,000 or so clones, approximately 83% seen once. Sequencing was carried out using peripheral blood. Receptors originate from a man aged 35 to 55 with acute or convalescent COVID-19.

The chain is built from TRBV3-1 (or the pseudogene TRBV3-2) and TRBJ2-5; TRBD2 matches at 8 bases. With V trimmed by 5 bases and J by 5 bases, 10 bases remained unmatched. This CDR3 region has 15 residues. CDR1 is LGHDT, CDR2 YNNKEL, per germline (reference sequence). The chain's CDR3 is CASSSSGRSVETQYF. CDR3 nucleotide sequence: TGTGCCAGCAGCTCGAGCGGGAGATCGGTGGAGACCCAGTACTTC.

This clone was observed a single time. V usage is TRBV20-1 and J usage is TRBJ1-2; D not resolved. This CDR3 contains 11 residues. V lost 5 bases and J lost 3, with 7 bases in between. Per germline, CDR1 DFQATT and CDR2 SNEGSKA (reference sequence). The DNA of the CDR3 is TGCAGTGCTTGGGCCGACTATGGCTACACCTTC. Residues: CSAWADYGYTF.

This chain joins TRBV6-2 or TRBV6-3 and TRBJ1-1, with 10 bases aligning to TRBD1. V was clipped by 3 bases and J by 5 bases; unmatched bases: 12. CDR3 length: 17 residues. Germline V gene sequence: CDR1 MNHEY, CDR2 SVGEGT. The CDR3 sequence is CASSYLSKGQGRTEAFF. In nucleotides, the CDR3 is TGTGCCAGCAGTTATCTATCAAAGGGACAGGGGAGGACTGAAGCTTTCTTT.

This clone was counted a single time. The chain recombines TRBV9 with TRBJ2-2, with D unclear. CDR1 is SGDLS and CDR2 is YYNGEE in the germline V gene. V dropped 2 bases and J dropped 0 bases, with 5 bases sitting between them. This CDR3 has 14 residues. CDR3 amino acids: CASSVFTNTGELFF. The CDR3 DNA reads TGTGCCAGCAGCGTTTTCACGAACACCGGGGAGCTGTTTTTT.

CDR3 coding DNA: TGCGCCAGCAACTATGACAGGGGCAGGGAAGGCTACACCTTC. Translating it yields CASNYDRGREGYTF. This chain connects TRBV5-1 to TRBJ1-2; 8 bases align to TRBD1. The CDR3 has 14 residues. V shed 6 bases, J shed 8 bases, and the junction held 12 bases outside the gene matches. Germline V lookup: CDR1 SGHRS, CDR2 YFSETQ.

This clone was seen a handful of times. The chain has TRBV5-1 and TRBJ2-7, with 9 bases lining up with TRBD2. The CDR3 contains 15 residues. CDR1 SGHRS and CDR2 YFSETQ come from the germline V gene. The junction had 3 bases not matched to a gene; V was cut back by 1 base and J by 1 base. CDR3 sequence reads: CASSLRSGSSYEQYF. The CDR3 DNA sequence: TGCGCCAGCAGCTTGCGTAGCGGGAGTTCCTACGAGCAGTACTTC.

The rearrangement uses TRBV5-1 and TRBJ1-3; no clear D. The CDR3 loop spans 14 amino acids. Germline CDR1 and CDR2: SGHRS and YFSETQ. Deletions cut 4 bases from V and 1 base from J, with 9 bases between. The CDR3 region is CASSATASGNTIYF. DNA of the CDR3: TGCGCCAGCAGCGCCACAGCTTCTGGAAACACCATATATTTT.

This sequence joins TRBV19 and TRBJ1-6; tentatively, D is TRBD1 (6 bases). This CDR3 region has 14 residues. Germline CDR1 is LNHDA and CDR2 is SQIVND (reference sequence). V lost 7 bases and J lost 1, with 8 bases in between. The CDR3 protein is CASKRGSYNSPLHF. CDR3 DNA: TGTGCCAGTAAGAGGGGGTCCTATAATTCACCCCTCCACTTT.

This chain links TRBV6-6 with TRBJ2-5; 8 bases fit TRBD1. After removal of 6 bases from V and 1 base from J, the junction contained 4 bases not matched to a gene. The CDR3 is made up of 14 amino acids. Looked up from germline, CDR1 is MNHNY and CDR2 is SVGAGI (reference sequence). The CDR3 DNA reads TGTGCCAGCAGCCCTGGGACAGGCCAAGAGACCCAGTACTTC. It specifies CASSPGTGQETQYF.

The chain carries TRBV5-1 and TRBJ1-1, with 8 bases aligning to TRBD1. V shed 4 bases and J 3 bases; nucleotides not matched to a gene: 5. Per germline, CDR1 SGHRS and CDR2 YFSETQ. The CDR3 sequence is 14 residues long. This CDR3 is CASSVGQVDTEAFF. In nucleotides, the CDR3 is TGCGCCAGCAGCGTGGGACAGGTAGACACTGAAGCTTTCTTT.

Only one count was recorded for this clone. The chain links TRBV11-2 to TRBJ2-5; 9 bases align to TRBD1. The CDR3 is made up of 15 amino acids. Germline assignment: CDR1 SGHAT and CDR2 FQNNGV. J gave up 5 bases and V 5 bases, and 9 bases lay outside the gene matches. CDR3: CASSHAGTGLETQYF. The CDR3 coding sequence is TGTGCCAGCAGCCATGCCGGGACAGGGCTGGAGACCCAGTACTTC. Full variable domain (remainder filled in from reference TRBV11-2 and TRBJ2-5): EAGVAQSPRYKIIEKRQSVAFWCNPISGHATLYWYQQILGQGPKLLIQFQNNGVVDDSQLPKDRFSAERLKGVDSTLKIQPAKLEDSAVYLCASSHAGTGLETQYFGPGTRLLVL.

The V gene is TRBV5-6, the J gene TRBJ2-7, with TRBD1 identical over 7 bases. The CDR3 length is 13 residues. Germline V gives CDR1 SGHDT, CDR2 YYEEEE. Losses at the gene ends were 5 bases for V and 5 bases for J; bases not matched to a gene: 7. CDR3 in amino acids: CASSSQGINEQYV. CDR3 in DNA: TGTGCCAGCAGTTCACAGGGGATCAACGAGCAGTACGTC.

CDR3: CATQGGPGGSSYEQYF. CDR3 sequence (DNA): TGTGCCACCCAGGGGGGTCCAGGGGGGAGCTCCTACGAGCAGTACTTC. This chain links TRBV19 with TRBJ2-7; the D gene is possibly TRBD1 (7 bases). The CDR3 totals 16 residues. Germline V lookup: CDR1 LNHDA, CDR2 SQIVND (reference sequence). V was shortened by 10 bases and J by 0 bases, with 22 bases between the two germline ends.

DNA of the CDR3: TGTGCCAGCAGCCTGGACAGTCTAAGAAATTCACCCCTCCACTTT. Amino acids: CASSLDSLRNSPLHF. The chain is built from TRBV5-8 and TRBJ1-6, with D tentatively TRBD1 (6 bases). Per germline, CDR1 SGHTS and CDR2 YDEGEE. This CDR3 comprises 15 residues. V lost 4 bases to trimming and J lost 7 bases, with 15 bases between them.

The V call is TRBV6-5, the J call TRBJ1-1, with TRBD1 identical over 7 bases. CDR1 and CDR2 (germline): MNHEY, SVGAGI. This CDR3 contains 14 residues. V gave up 6 bases and J gave up 6 bases; unmatched junction bases: 10. CDR3 DNA sequence: TGTGCCAGCAGGCTGCCTACAGGGGCGGCTGAAGCTTTCTTT. It translates to CASRLPTGAAEAFF.

The V gene is TRBV2, the J gene TRBJ1-2, with no clear D. This CDR3 is 13 amino acids long. V was clipped by 4 bases and J by 3 bases, with 9 bases between them. Per the germline V gene, CDR1 is SNHLY and CDR2 is FYNNEI. The CDR3 spells CASSASGDYGYTF. CDR3 nucleotide sequence: TGTGCCAGCAGTGCTTCCGGGGACTATGGCTACACCTTC.

This chain joins TRBV24-1 and TRBJ1-2, with a weak D call TRBD1 (5 bases). The V gene's germline CDR1 is KGHDR and CDR2 SFDVKD. V was shortened by 5 bases and J by 2 bases, with 17 bases between the two germline ends. The CDR3 loop spans 16 amino acids. The CDR3 nucleotides read TGTGCCACCAGTGGGAGGGGATCTGGGGAGAACTATGGCTACACCTTC. Amino acid sequence: CATSGRGSGENYGYTF.

The rearrangement links TRBV3-1 (or the pseudogene TRBV3-2) to TRBJ1-1; D perhaps matches TRBD1 (5 bases). Trimming took 1 base from V and 5 from J, leaving 8 bases between them. The CDR3 runs to 13 residues. Germline loops: CDR1 LGHDT, CDR2 YNNKEL (reference sequence). The CDR3 DNA reads TGTGCCAGCAGCCAAGTAGCAGGGACTGAAGCTTTCTTT. Protein sequence: CASSQVAGTEAFF.

V and J are TRBV19 and TRBJ2-3; 9 positions agree with TRBD1. The V gene end was trimmed by 6 bases and the J gene end by 2 bases; junction bases not matched to a gene: 6. The CDR3 sequence is 15 residues long. Germline CDR1 and CDR2: LNHDA and SQIVND (reference sequence). The CDR3 region is CASSRGQGATDTQYF. The CDR3 DNA reads as TGTGCCAGTAGCCGGGGACAGGGAGCCACAGATACGCAGTATTTT.

V and J are TRBV5-5 and TRBJ1-2; 7 bases fit TRBD1. The V gene end was trimmed by 5 bases and the J gene end by 0 bases; junction bases not matched to a gene: 4. Germline V gene sequence: CDR1 SGHKS, CDR2 YYEKEE (reference sequence). The CDR3 contains 14 residues. The CDR3 region has the DNA TGTGCCAGCAGGACAGGGTTATCTAACTATGGCTACACCTTC. It yields the protein CASRTGLSNYGYTF.

The chain recombines TRBV12-3 or TRBV12-4 with TRBJ2-3; D not resolved. Trimming pared 6 bases from V and 3 bases from J, leaving 4 bases between. This CDR3 spans 11 amino acids. This CDR3 is CASRRTDTQYF. The CDR3 nucleotides are TGTGCCAGCAGGCGAACAGATACGCAGTATTTT.

The CDR3 DNA is TGTGCCAGCAGTGTGAACAGGGGGACGACCCAGTACTTC. It is translated as CASSVNRGTTQYF. The rearrangement links TRBV27 to TRBJ2-5; TRBD1 matches at 8 bases. The CDR3 is made up of 13 amino acids. The V segment lost 5 bases and the J segment 7 bases; nucleotides outside the gene matches: 6. Germline values: CDR1 MNHEY, CDR2 SMNVEV (reference sequence).

V usage is TRBV6-6 and J usage is TRBJ2-1, with a possible D match to TRBD2 (6 bases). This CDR3 spans 17 amino acids. With 5 bases removed from V and 9 bases from J, the gap between germline ends came to 26 bases. CDR1 is MNHNY, CDR2 SVGAGI, per germline (reference sequence). The CDR3 loop is CASSRSPGAGPTGEQFF. CDR3 DNA: TGTGCCAGCAGTCGATCCCCCGGGGCGGGACCCACCGGTGAGCAGTTCTTC.

The CDR3 reads CASSPGVGNYGYTF. The CDR3 DNA follows: TGTGCCAGCAGCCCCGGGGTTGGCAACTATGGCTACACCTTC. The rearrangement links TRBV9 to TRBJ1-2; D not resolved. Trimming took 4 bases from V and 2 from J, leaving 12 bases between them. Germline V CDR1 and CDR2: SGDLS, YYNGEE. This CDR3 is 14 amino acids long.

This chain connects TRBV10-2 to TRBJ1-6, with a tentative D call TRBD1 (6 bases). Trimming removed 5 bases from V and 10 bases from J, with 21 bases in between. Germline V gene data show CDR1 as WSHSY and CDR2 as SAAADI. The CDR3 is 16 amino acids. CDR3 DNA sequence: TGCGCCAGCAGTCTTAACAGGGTCGATATAGGATCACCCCTCCACTTT. It specifies CASSLNRVDIGSPLHF.

The rearrangement joins TRBV6-2 or TRBV6-3 to TRBJ2-7; 7 bases fit TRBD2. CDR3 length: 18 amino acids. The V and J ends lost 2 bases and 1 base, in that order; junction bases with no gene match: 14. CDR1 and CDR2 from the germline V gene are MNHEY and SVGEGT. The CDR3 bases are TGTGCCAGCAGTTACAGGATGGTAGCGGGCGACCAGTCCTACGAGCAGTACGTC. Amino acid sequence: CASSYRMVAGDQSYEQYV.

This chain connects TRBV6-5 to TRBJ1-5, with unresolved D. Germline V gives CDR1 MNHEY, CDR2 SVGAGI. The length of the CDR3 is 12 residues. Trimming shortened V by 5 bases and J by 4 bases, and 6 bases separated the two germline ends. CDR3 coding DNA: TGTGCCAGCAGTCCACTAAATCAGCCCCAGCATTTT. Its protein is CASSPLNQPQHF.

This chain links TRBV7-8 with TRBJ2-7; possibly TRBD1 for D (5 bases). CDR3 length: 14 residues. CDR1 and CDR2 (germline): SGHVS, FQNEAQ. V lost 5 bases and J 2 bases, leaving 13 bases between the germline ends. CDR3 sequence reads: CASSALGPTYEQYF. The CDR3 coding sequence is TGTGCCAGCAGCGCCTTGGGGCCAACCTACGAGCAGTACTTC.

This chain joins TRBV5-4 and TRBJ1-1; TRBD1 agrees at 7 bases. The V and J ends lost 5 bases and 7 bases, in that order; junction bases with no gene match: 8. CDR1 is SGHNT and CDR2 is YYREEE in the germline V gene (reference sequence). The CDR3 runs 13 residues. This CDR3 is CASSQGTEIEAFF. CDR3 DNA: TGTGCCAGCAGTCAAGGGACAGAAATTGAAGCTTTCTTT.